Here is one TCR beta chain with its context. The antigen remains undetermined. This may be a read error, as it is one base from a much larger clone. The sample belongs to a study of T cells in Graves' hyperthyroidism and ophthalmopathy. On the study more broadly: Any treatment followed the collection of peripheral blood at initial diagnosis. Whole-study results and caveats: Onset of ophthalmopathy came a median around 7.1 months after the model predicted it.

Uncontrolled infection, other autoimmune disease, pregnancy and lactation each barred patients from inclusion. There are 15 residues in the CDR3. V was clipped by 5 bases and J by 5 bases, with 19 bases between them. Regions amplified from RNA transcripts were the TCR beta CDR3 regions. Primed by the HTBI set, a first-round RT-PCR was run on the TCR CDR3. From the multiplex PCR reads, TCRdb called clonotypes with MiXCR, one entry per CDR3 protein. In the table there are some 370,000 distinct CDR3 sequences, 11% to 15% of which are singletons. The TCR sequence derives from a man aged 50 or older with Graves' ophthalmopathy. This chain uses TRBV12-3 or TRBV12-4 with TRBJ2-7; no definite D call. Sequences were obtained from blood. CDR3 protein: CASSALGKVFHEQYF. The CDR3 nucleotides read TGTGCCAGCAGTGCGCTCGGAAAGGTTTTCCACGAGCAGTACTTC.